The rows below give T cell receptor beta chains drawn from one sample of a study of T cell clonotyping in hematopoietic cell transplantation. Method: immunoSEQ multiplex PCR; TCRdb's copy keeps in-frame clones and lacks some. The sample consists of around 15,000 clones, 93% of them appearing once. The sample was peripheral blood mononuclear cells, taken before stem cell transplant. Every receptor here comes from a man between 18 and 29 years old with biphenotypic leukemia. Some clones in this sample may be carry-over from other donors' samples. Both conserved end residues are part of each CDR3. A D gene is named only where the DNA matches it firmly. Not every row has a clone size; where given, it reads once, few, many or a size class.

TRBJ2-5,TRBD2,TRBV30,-,TGTGCCTGGAGGCCAAGCGGGGCGCGTCAAGAGACCCAGTACTTC,CAWRPSGARQETQYF
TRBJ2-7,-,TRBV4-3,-,TGCGCCAGCAGCCAAGACGAGGAGGACGAGCAGTACTTC,CASSQDEEDEQYF
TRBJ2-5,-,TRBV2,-,TGTGCCAGCAGCGCGGAGGGGGAGACCCAGTACTTC,CASSAEGETQYF
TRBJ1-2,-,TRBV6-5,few,TGTGCCAGCAGCCCCCATACAGACGGCTATGGCTACACCTTC,CASSPHTDGYGYTF
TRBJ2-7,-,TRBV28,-,TGTGCCAGCAGTTGGGGCGGATTCTACGAGCAGTACTTC,CASSWGGFYEQYF
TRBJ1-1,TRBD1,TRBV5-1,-,TGCGCCAGCAGCTTAGGGACAGGGATTGAAGCTTTCTTT,CASSLGTGIEAFF
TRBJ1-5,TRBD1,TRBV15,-,TGTGCCACCAGTAACAGGGGGCAGCCCCAGCATTTT,CATSNRGQPQHF
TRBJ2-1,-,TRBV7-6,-,TGTGCCAGCAGCCCCTGGACCGGCCTCTACAATGAGCAGTTCTTC,CASSPWTGLYNEQFF
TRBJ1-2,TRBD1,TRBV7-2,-,TGTGCCAGCAGCTCACGACGACAGGGGAGTAGGTATGGCTACACCTTC,CASSSRRQGSRYGYTF
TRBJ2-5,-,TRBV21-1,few,TGTGCCAGCAGCAAAGGGACACAAGAGACCCAGTACTTC,CASSKGTQETQYF
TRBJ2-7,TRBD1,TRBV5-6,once,TGTGCCAGCACCGGGACAGGGGGACACTACGAGCAGTACTTC,CASTGTGGHYEQYF
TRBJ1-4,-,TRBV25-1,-,TGTGCCAGCAGTGAATCCTCTCCAACTAATGAAAAACTGTTTTTT,CASSESSPTNEKLFF
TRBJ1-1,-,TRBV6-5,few,TGTGCCAGCACCACGACAGCGAACACTGAAGCTTTCTTT,CASTTTANTEAFF
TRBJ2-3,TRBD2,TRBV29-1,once,TGCAGCGTTGATCGTGGCGGGGGGTGGACAGATACGCAGTATTTT,CSVDRGGGWTDTQYF
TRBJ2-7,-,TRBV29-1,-,TGCAGCGTCCGAGGCAGGGTGGTGAACGAGCAGTACTTC,CSVRGRVVNEQYF
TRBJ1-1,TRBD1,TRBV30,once,TGTGCCTGGAGTTTGACAGGGGCGAGAAACACTGAAGCTTTCTTT,CAWSLTGARNTEAFF
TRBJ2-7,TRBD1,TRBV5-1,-,TGCGCCAGCAGCTTGGGACAGGGAGTTGGCTACGAGCAGTACTTC,CASSLGQGVGYEQYF
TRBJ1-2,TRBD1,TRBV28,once,TGTGCCAGCAGTTTGGGACAGGAATATGGCTACACCTTC,CASSLGQEYGYTF
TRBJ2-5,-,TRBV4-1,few,TGCGCCAGCAGCCCAAAATGGGGCGTGGAGACCCAGTACTTC,CASSPKWGVETQYF
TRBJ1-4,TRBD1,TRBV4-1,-,TGCGCCAGCAGCCAGGACCGCGGACGGGACAGGGAAAAACTGTTTTTT,CASSQDRGRDREKLFF
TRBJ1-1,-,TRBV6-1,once,TGTGCCAGCAGGCCAGGGTCTTACACTGAAGCTTTCTTT,CASRPGSYTEAFF
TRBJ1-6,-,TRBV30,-,TGTGCCTGGAGTGTTGGTGGACAACTCCACTTT,CAWSVGGQLHF
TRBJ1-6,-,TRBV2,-,TGTGCCAGCAGTGAACTTAGGCCTCGGAATTCACCCCTCCACTTT,CASSELRPRNSPLHF
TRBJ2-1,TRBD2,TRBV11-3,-,TGTGCCAGCAGCTTAAGTTGGTTACGGGGGGTACATGAGCAGTTCTTC,CASSLSWLRGVHEQFF
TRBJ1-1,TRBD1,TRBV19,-,TGTGCCATTTCAGGGGGTCCCGGCACTGAAGCTTTCTTT,CAISGGPGTEAFF
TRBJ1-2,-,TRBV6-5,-,TGTGCCAGTAAACCTACAGGGCCGATACCCTGGGGCTACACCTTC,CASKPTGPIPWGYTF
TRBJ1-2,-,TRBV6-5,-,TGTGCCAGCAGTGCCACCGGGCTACAACCCGGCTACACCTTC,CASSATGLQPGYTF
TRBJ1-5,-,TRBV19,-,TGTGCCAGTAGTATACCTCTCGGCAGGGCAAGGGAGCCCCAGCATTTT,CASSIPLGRAREPQHF
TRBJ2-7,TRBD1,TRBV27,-,TGTGCCAGCAGTTACGGACAGGCCTACGAGCAGTACTTC,CASSYGQAYEQYF
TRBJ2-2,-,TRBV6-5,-,TGTGCCAGCAGACCCAACAGGGCCGGGGAGCTGTTTTTT,CASRPNRAGELFF
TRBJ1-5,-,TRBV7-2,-,TGTGCCAGCAGCTTAGTACCCAGCAATCAGCCCCAGCATTTT,CASSLVPSNQPQHF
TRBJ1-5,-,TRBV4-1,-,TGCGCCAGCAGCCAAGGGAGGGATGGGCAGCCCCAGCATTTT,CASSQGRDGQPQHF
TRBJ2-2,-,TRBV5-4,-,TGTGCCAGCAGCCAATTTTACAGGGTCGGCACCGGGGAGCTGTTTTTT,CASSQFYRVGTGELFF
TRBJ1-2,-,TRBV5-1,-,TGCGCCAGCAGCTTGGCGGGCTCGTATGGCTACACCTTC,CASSLAGSYGYTF
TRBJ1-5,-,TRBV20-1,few,TGCAGTGCTGCAGGGAATGGGCCCCAGCATTTT,CSAAGNGPQHF
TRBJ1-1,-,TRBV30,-,TGTGCCTACCCGAAGGAAGGAGATAACACTGAAGCTTTCTTT,CAYPKEGDNTEAFF
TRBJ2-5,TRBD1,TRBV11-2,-,TGTGCCAGCAGCTTAGTCGGACAGGGGCAAGAGACCCAGTACTTC,CASSLVGQGQETQYF
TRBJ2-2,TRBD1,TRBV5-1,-,TGCGCCAGCAGCCCGGCCGGACAGGGGAACACCGGGGAGCTGTTTTTT,CASSPAGQGNTGELFF
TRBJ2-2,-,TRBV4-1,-,TGCGCCAGCAGCCGGGTGCGCACCGGGGAGCTGTTTTTT,CASSRVRTGELFF
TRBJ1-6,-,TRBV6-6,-,TGTGCCAGCAGTTACTCGAATCCGGCCTCTCCCCTCCACTTT,CASSYSNPASPLHF
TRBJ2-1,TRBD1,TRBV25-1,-,TGTGCCAGCAGTGGGGGACAGTCGATGTACAATGAGCAGTTCTTC,CASSGGQSMYNEQFF
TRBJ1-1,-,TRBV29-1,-,TGCAGCGTGGTTCTCGCGAACACTGAAGCTTTCTTT,CSVVLANTEAFF
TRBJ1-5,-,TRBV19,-,TGTGCCAGTAGTATGTGGGTTTTGGACAATCAGCCCCAGCATTTT,CASSMWVLDNQPQHF
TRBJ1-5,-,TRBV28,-,TGTGCCAGCATTGACACGGCAGTCGCGCCTCTGCCACGACTCCGGCCCCAGCATTTT,CASIDTAVAPLPRLRPQHF
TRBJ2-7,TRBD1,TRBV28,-,TGTGCCAGCAGCGTCTCGGGGACAGGAACCTACGAGCAGTACTTC,CASSVSGTGTYEQYF
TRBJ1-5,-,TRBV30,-,TGTGCCTGGAGTTTCTTATCGGATCAGCCCCAGCATTTT,CAWSFLSDQPQHF
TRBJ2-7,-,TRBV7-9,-,TGTGCCAGCAGCTTAAAGGGATCGGGAGAGCAGTACTTC,CASSLKGSGEQYF
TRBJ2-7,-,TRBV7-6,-,TGTGCCAGCAGCTTAATGGTCGGGCAGTACGAGCAGTACTTC,CASSLMVGQYEQYF
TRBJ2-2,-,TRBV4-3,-,TGCGCCAGCAGCCAAGATGGGGGATCAACCGGGGAGCTGTTTTTT,CASSQDGGSTGELFF
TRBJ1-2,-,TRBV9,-,TGTGCCAGCAGCGTAGATTGGGAGGGAAACTATGGCTACACCTTC,CASSVDWEGNYGYTF
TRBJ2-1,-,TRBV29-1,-,TGCAGCGGGAGGGCTAACAATGAGCAGTTCTTC,CSGRANNEQFF
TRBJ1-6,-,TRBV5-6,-,TGTGCCAGCAGCTTGGGGCCCGCTCCTAATTCACCCCTCCACTTT,CASSLGPAPNSPLHF